This is a list of T cell receptor beta chains from one sample in a study of beta chain features in type 1 diabetes. Sequenced by immunoSEQ multiplex PCR; TCRdb stores in-frame clones only, minus some. In the table there are about 240,000 clones, approximately 15% of which are singletons. Source material: naive CD4+ T cells from blood. These receptors were collected from a man aged 25 to 45 with type 1 diabetes. Each CDR3 is given with its conserved first and last residue. Fields, in order: J gene, D gene, CDR3 length, V gene, CDR3 protein. A D gene is named only where the DNA matches it firmly.

J: TRBJ2-7
D: TRBD2
length: 18
V: TRBV4-2
CDR3: CASSQGGLAGLSSYEQYF

J: TRBJ1-3
D: NA
length: 16
V: TRBV5-1
CDR3: CASSRTAGDSGNTIYF

J: TRBJ1-1
D: NA
length: 15
V: TRBV9
CDR3: CASSVVEGAYTEAFF

J: TRBJ2-1
D: TRBD2
length: 18
V: TRBV2
CDR3: CASSEYGLAGAGPNEQFF

J: TRBJ1-5
D: NA
length: 14
V: TRBV6-1
CDR3: CASSVAPGSQPQHF

J: TRBJ2-2
D: NA
length: 16
V: TRBV9
CDR3: CASSVEVGGPGGELFF

J: TRBJ1-2
D: NA
length: 16
V: TRBV6-8
CDR3: CASRNSGRPLEDGYTF

J: TRBJ1-1
D: NA
length: 13
V: TRBV30
CDR3: CAWRTDSPLRAFF

J: TRBJ1-2
D: NA
length: 15
V: TRBV29-1
CDR3: CSVVVQEGDGYGYTF

J: TRBJ1-2
D: NA
length: 14
V: TRBV5-1
CDR3: CASSLIGQNYGYTF

J: TRBJ2-1
D: TRBD2
length: 16
V: TRBV25-1
CDR3: CASGRTLAGSYNEQFF

J: TRBJ2-1
D: NA
length: 11
V: TRBV29-1
CDR3: CSVVEYNEQFF

J: TRBJ2-1
D: NA
length: 14
V: TRBV19
CDR3: CASSVPGTYNEQFF

J: TRBJ1-2
D: NA
length: 16
V: TRBV2
CDR3: CASSRTAGPKSGGYTF

J: TRBJ1-2
D: TRBD1
length: 16
V: TRBV6-5
CDR3: CASSYSSGQGAYGYTF

J: TRBJ2-3
D: NA
length: 15
V: TRBV4-3
CDR3: CASSPRDSHTDTQYF

J: TRBJ2-3
D: TRBD2
length: 16
V: TRBV10-2
CDR3: CASSGLLAGGLDTQYF

J: TRBJ2-2
D: TRBD1
length: 14
V: TRBV6-5
CDR3: CASSGTANTGELFF

J: TRBJ2-1
D: TRBD2
length: 18
V: TRBV7-6
CDR3: CASSLGGTSGSTYNEQFF

J: TRBJ1-2
D: TRBD1
length: 15
V: TRBV9
CDR3: CASSGGQGGLYGYTF

J: TRBJ1-1
D: NA
length: 15
V: TRBV7-9
CDR3: CASSLRRGFNTEAFF

J: TRBJ1-5
D: TRBD1
length: 15
V: TRBV6-1
CDR3: CASSFTGGRDQPQHF

J: TRBJ1-1
D: NA
length: 14
V: TRBV5-4
CDR3: CASSLGQGLGEAFF

J: TRBJ2-3
D: TRBD1
length: 12
V: TRBV29-1
CDR3: CSVLLQGDTQYF

J: TRBJ1-2
D: TRBD1
length: 11
V: TRBV6-1
CDR3: CAITQGDGYTF

J: TRBJ2-3
D: TRBD2
length: 16
V: TRBV29-1
CDR3: CSVKGLAGESTDTQYF

J: TRBJ2-3
D: TRBD2
length: 14
V: TRBV6-5
CDR3: CASTSGGRTDTQYF

J: TRBJ2-7
D: NA
length: 14
V: TRBV11-3
CDR3: CASSLSLALYEQYF

J: TRBJ1-2
D: TRBD1
length: 14
V: TRBV27
CDR3: CASRPTGAPSSYTF

J: TRBJ2-3
D: TRBD2
length: 13
V: TRBV9
CDR3: CASSVGGGDTQYF

J: TRBJ2-3
D: TRBD2
length: 19
V: TRBV30
CDR3: CAWRPRLAGGPRSTDTQYF

J: TRBJ2-7
D: NA
length: 11
V: TRBV30
CDR3: CAWSSAYEQYF

J: TRBJ1-6
D: TRBD1
length: 15
V: TRBV5-1
CDR3: CASSLTGTGESPLHF

J: TRBJ1-5
D: TRBD1
length: 17
V: TRBV5-4
CDR3: CASIFLGGQGENQPQHF

J: TRBJ2-7
D: NA
length: 14
V: TRBV11-2
CDR3: CASSFGGSEYEQYF

J: TRBJ2-7
D: NA
length: 13
V: TRBV6-5
CDR3: CASSYLQDYEQYF

J: TRBJ1-2
D: TRBD1
length: 14
V: TRBV7-6
CDR3: CASSPNPRQGDYTF

J: TRBJ2-3
D: TRBD1
length: 17
V: TRBV7-8
CDR3: CASSSTGDRGRTDTQYF

J: TRBJ2-7
D: NA
length: 12
V: TRBV5-1
CDR3: CASSPQGNEQYF

J: TRBJ1-5
D: NA
length: 13
V: TRBV9
CDR3: CASSVSFNQPQHF

J: TRBJ2-1
D: TRBD2
length: 16
V: TRBV5-1
CDR3: CASSLAGGSSYNEQFF

J: TRBJ1-5
D: TRBD1
length: 13
V: TRBV29-1
CDR3: CSVGQGGDQPQHF

J: TRBJ2-1
D: TRBD2
length: 18
V: TRBV4-2
CDR3: CASSQDLGTSGRANEQFF

J: TRBJ2-4
D: TRBD1
length: 14
V: TRBV2
CDR3: CASTPGTGKNIQYF

J: TRBJ2-2
D: NA
length: 14
V: TRBV5-1
CDR3: CASSTDRSSGELFF

J: TRBJ1-2
D: TRBD1
length: 14
V: TRBV6-1
CDR3: CASSEAGQGYGYTF

J: TRBJ2-7
D: NA
length: 13
V: TRBV15
CDR3: CATSRDEQNEQYF